This T cell receptor beta chain was sequenced for a study of metastatic and nonmetastatic thyroid tumors. On the study more broadly: Repertoire comparisons spanned blood and tumor or nodule tissue from malignant and benign thyroid patients. Overall study results and limits: Reports indicated that malignant thyroid tumors showed significantly higher TCR beta diversity than benign nodules did, in blood and tumor.

This clone was detected many times. Its cognate antigen is unknown. Methods used by the authors: Between-group CDR3 differences, defined by clinicopathological status, yielded a distant-metastasis classifier for papillary thyroid cancer. TCRdb reprocessed the PCR reads using MiXCR. These V and J calls are TCRdb output, not the study's own analysis. The sample has under 95,000 clones; 8% to 9.5% are singletons. No treatment of any kind had been given to any patient before thyroid surgery. The junction had 8 bases not matched to a gene; V was cut back by 3 bases and J by 3 bases. This CDR3 has 16 residues. The germline V gene encodes CDR1 KGHDR and CDR2 SFDVKD.

The receptor comes from a female donor with papillary thyroid cancer or a benign thyroid nodule (not recorded which). Some clones in this sample may be carry-over from other donors' samples. The sample consisted of blood. The chain employs TRBV24-1 and TRBJ2-3, with 7 bases that match TRBD1. CDR3 loop: CATSDRQGSVTDTQYF. CDR3 bases: TGTGCCACCAGTGATAGACAGGGCTCGGTAACAGATACGCAGTATTTT.